This TCR beta chain was documented in a study of cytomegalovirus exposure and HLA in healthy donors. General observations from the study: A later analysis reported that several of the most significant clusters appeared to be linked to common viral pathogens, among them Epstein-Barr virus. A later analysis linked a missense variant in DCLRE1C to the trimming of TCR beta V and J genes.

As regards this clone: The antigen remains unidentified.

V gave up 4 bases and J gave up 0 bases, with 19 bases separating them. Germline assignment: CDR1 LGHNA and CDR2 YNFKEQ. This CDR3 region has 19 residues. The PCR had 60 Vbeta and 13 Jbeta primers. In the study's own analysis: Some 9.9 million shared chains were among around 80 million unique TCR beta chains counted in a later analysis. The assay was immunoSEQ multiplex PCR, and TCRdb's table has in-frame clones only and misses some. V, J and clone size were drawn from that table, and D and trimming were deduced from the DNA. The sample has about 120,000 clones, approximately 72% seen once. This receptor was obtained from a man between 60 and 70 years old in good health and CMV-seropositive. The sequenced sample was PBMCs. This sequence joins TRBV4-2 and TRBJ1-6; D uncertain. In DNA form, the CDR3 reads TGTGCCAGCAGCCCCAACCTGGGCACAGTGAGCTCCTATAATTCACCCCTCCACTTT. Protein product: CASSPNLGTVSSYNSPLHF.